The 5 T cell receptor beta chains reported below all come from one sample, sequenced in a study of blood T cell repertoires in COVID-19. Data came from immunoSEQ multiplex PCR; TCRdb stores just in-frame clones and leaves some out. The table lists 200,000 to 250,000 clones, 90% of them singletons. Specimen: PBMCs or T cells enriched from blood (not recorded which). The receptors originated from a man younger than 45 who had been exposed to COVID-19.

The rearrangement uses TRBV30 and TRBJ1-1; 7 bases are shared with TRBD1. J was trimmed by 8 bases and V by 3 bases; bases with no gene match: 9. There are 13 residues in the CDR3. Germline V lookup: CDR1 GTSNPN, CDR2 SVGIG (reference sequence). CDR3 sequence reads: CAWRRDRLLEAFF. In DNA, the CDR3 is TGTGCCTGGAGGCGGGACAGATTACTAGAAGCTTTCTTT.

This clone has just one count. The chain links TRBV5-1 to TRBJ2-1; a weak D match, TRBD2 (6 bases). Germline V gives CDR1 SGHRS, CDR2 YFSETQ. The V end was cut by 0 bases, the J end by 0 bases, with 13 bases between. CDR3 length: 17 residues. CDR3 protein: CASSLETVGSSYNEQFF. CDR3 bases: TGCGCCAGCAGCTTGGAAACAGTCGGGAGCTCCTACAATGAGCAGTTCTTC.

The genes are TRBV15 and TRBJ2-3; weak D call: TRBD1 (6 bases). V was shortened by 0 bases and J by 4 bases, with 14 bases between the two germline ends. CDR3 length: 16 amino acids. In germline, CDR1 is LNHNV, CDR2 YYDKDF (reference sequence). This CDR3 is CATSRDGGQGSDTQYF. CDR3 in DNA: TGTGCCACCAGCAGAGATGGGGGACAAGGATCAGATACGCAGTATTTT.

This rearrangement joins TRBV27 to TRBJ1-1; maybe TRBD1 (6 bases). CDR3 length: 12 amino acids. The V end lost 7 bases, the J end lost 4 bases, and 10 bases lay between the germline ends. The germline V gene has CDR1 MNHEY and CDR2 SMNVEV (reference sequence). Here the CDR3 reads CASIGGATEAFF. The CDR3 DNA reads TGTGCCAGCATTGGGGGGGCCACTGAAGCTTTCTTT.

The rearrangement uses TRBV27 and TRBJ2-7; D is unclear. Trimming pared 5 bases from V and 4 bases from J, leaving 6 bases between. Germline CDR1 MNHEY, CDR2 SMNVEV (reference sequence). The CDR3 totals 11 residues. In DNA form, the CDR3 reads TGTGCCAGCAGTGGGCCATACGAGCAGTACTTC. Translating gives CASSGPYEQYF.